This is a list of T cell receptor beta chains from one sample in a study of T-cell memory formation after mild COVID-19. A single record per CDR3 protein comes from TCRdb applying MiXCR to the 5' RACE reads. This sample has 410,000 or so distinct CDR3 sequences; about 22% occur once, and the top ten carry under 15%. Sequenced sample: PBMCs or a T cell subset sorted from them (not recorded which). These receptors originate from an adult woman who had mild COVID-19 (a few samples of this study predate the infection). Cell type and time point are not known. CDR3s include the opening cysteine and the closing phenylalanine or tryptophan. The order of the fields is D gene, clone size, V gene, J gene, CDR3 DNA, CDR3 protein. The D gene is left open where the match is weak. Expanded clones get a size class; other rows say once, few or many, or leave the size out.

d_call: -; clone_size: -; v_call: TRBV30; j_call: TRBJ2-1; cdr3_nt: TGTGCCTGGAGTGTACGAGGGTTCAGGTCCTACAATGAGCAGTTCTTC; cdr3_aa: CAWSVRGFRSYNEQFF
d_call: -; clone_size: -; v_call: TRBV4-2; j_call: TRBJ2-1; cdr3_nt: TGTGCCAGCAGCCAGGACGGGACTTTGGGCAACAATGAGCAGTTCTTC; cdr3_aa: CASSQDGTLGNNEQFF
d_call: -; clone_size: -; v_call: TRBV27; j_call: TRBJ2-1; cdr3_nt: TGTGCCAGCAGTCCCTCCGTTAGACGGGCCGTTAGCTCCTACAATGAGCAGTTCTTC; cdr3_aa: CASSPSVRRAVSSYNEQFF
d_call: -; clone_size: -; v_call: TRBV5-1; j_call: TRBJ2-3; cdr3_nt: TGCGCCAGCAGCCCTGACCAAAGGGGGCAGTATTTT; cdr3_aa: CASSPDQRGQYF
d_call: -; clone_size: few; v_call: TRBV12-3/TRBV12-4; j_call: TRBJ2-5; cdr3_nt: TGTGCCAGCAGCTCCGCTATGGCGGGAAAAAGGGAGACCCAGTACTTC; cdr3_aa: CASSSAMAGKRETQYF
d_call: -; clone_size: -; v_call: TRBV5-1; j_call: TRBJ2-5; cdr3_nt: TGCGCCAGGGGAGAGACCCAGTACTTC; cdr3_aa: CARGETQYF
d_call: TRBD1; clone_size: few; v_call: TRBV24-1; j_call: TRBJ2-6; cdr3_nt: TGTGCCACCAGCCCGGGACAGTTGCGATCTGGGGCCAACGTCCTGACTTTC; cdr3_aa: CATSPGQLRSGANVLTF
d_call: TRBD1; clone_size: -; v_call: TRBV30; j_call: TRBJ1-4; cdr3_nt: TGTGCCTGGAGTGGGACAGGGGGTTTAGAAAAACTGTTTTTT; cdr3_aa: CAWSGTGGLEKLFF
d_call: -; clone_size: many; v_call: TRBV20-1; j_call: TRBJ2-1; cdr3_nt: TGCAGTGCTGCAGACCCCAGTCAGCAGTTCTTC; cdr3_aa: CSAADPSQQFF
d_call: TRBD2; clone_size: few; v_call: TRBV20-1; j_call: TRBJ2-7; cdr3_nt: TGCAGTGCTACAGGCAGACTAGCGGACTACGAGCAGTACTTC; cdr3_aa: CSATGRLADYEQYF
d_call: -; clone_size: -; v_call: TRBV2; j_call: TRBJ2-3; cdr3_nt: TGTGCCAGCAGTGACGGGGGTGGCCGCACAGATACGCAGTATTTT; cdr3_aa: CASSDGGGRTDTQYF
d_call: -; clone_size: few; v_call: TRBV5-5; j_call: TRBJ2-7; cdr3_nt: TGTGCCAGCAGCTTGGTTTGGGCAGGAGACTATTACTTC; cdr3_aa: CASSLVWAGDYYF
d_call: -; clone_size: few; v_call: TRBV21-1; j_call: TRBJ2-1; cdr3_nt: TGTGCCAGCAGCACTAGCAGAAATGAGCAGTTCTTC; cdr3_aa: CASSTSRNEQFF
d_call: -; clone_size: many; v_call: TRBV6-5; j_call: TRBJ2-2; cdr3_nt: TGTGCCAGCAGTTACTCCCCGACTGACACCGGGGAGCTGTTTTTT; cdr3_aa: CASSYSPTDTGELFF
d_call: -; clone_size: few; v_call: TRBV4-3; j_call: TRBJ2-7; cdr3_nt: TGCGCCAGCAGCCGGGGAGGGGGGGACGAGCAGTACTTC; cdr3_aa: CASSRGGGDEQYF
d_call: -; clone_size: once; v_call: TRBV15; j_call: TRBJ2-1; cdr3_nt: TGTGCCACCAGCCCGGACAGCCCTCGTTTAGGTGAGCAGTTCTTC; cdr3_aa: CATSPDSPRLGEQFF
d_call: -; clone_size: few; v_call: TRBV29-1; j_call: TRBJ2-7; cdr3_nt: TGCAGCGTCTGGGCCAGGGAAAAGGACTACGAGCAGTACTTC; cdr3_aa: CSVWAREKDYEQYF
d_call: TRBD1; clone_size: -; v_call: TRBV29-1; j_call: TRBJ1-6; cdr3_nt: TGCAGCGTGCAGACAGGGTGGGGGGATAATTCACCCCTCCACTTT; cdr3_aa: CSVQTGWGDNSPLHF
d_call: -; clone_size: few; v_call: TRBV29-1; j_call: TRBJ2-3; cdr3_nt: TGCAGCGTTGAAGATGGCGCCAATATTGGCACAGATACGCAGTATTTT; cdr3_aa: CSVEDGANIGTDTQYF
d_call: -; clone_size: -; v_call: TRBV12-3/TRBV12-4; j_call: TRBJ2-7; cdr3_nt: TGTGCCAGCAGATATTCATGGGGCGAGCAGTACTTC; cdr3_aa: CASRYSWGEQYF
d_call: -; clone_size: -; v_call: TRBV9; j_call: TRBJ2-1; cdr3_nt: TGTGCCAGCAGCGTAGCTCACGGGAGTGAGCAGTTCTTC; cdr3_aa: CASSVAHGSEQFF
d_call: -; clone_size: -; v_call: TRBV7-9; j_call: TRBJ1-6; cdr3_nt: TGTGCCAGCAGCTTAGTGGGCCGATCTACACCCCTCCACTTT; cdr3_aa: CASSLVGRSTPLHF
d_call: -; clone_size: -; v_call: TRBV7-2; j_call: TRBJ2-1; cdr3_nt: TGTGCCAGCAGCCTGACTTGGTACAATGAGCAGTTCTTC; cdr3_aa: CASSLTWYNEQFF